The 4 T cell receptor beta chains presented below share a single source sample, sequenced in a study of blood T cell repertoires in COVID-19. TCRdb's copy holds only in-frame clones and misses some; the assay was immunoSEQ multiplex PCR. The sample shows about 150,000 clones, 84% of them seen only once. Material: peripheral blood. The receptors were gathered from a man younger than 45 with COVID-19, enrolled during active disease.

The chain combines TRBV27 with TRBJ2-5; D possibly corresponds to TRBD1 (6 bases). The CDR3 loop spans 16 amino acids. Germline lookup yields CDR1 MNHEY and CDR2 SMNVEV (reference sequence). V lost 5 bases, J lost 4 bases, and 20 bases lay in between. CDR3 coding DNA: TGTGCCAGCAGTGTACAACACAGGGTTAGGCCAGAGACCCAGTACTTC. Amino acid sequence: CASSVQHRVRPETQYF.

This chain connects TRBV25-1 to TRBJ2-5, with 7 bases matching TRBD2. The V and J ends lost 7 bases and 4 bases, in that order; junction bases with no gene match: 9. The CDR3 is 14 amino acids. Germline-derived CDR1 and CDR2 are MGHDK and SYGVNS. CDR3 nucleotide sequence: TGTGCCAGCACCTTGAGCGGGATGGGAGAGACCCAGTACTTC. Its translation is CASTLSGMGETQYF.

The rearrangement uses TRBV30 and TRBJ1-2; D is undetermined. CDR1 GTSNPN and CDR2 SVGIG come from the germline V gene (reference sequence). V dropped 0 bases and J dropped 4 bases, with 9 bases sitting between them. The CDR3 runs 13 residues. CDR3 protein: CAWSVRSLYGYTF. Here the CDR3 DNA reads TGTGCCTGGAGTGTACGGTCCCTCTATGGCTACACCTTC. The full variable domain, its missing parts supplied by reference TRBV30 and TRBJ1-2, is SQTIHQWPATLVQPVGSPLSLECTVEGTSNPNLYWYRQAAGRGLQLLFYSVGIGQISSEVPQNLSASRPQDRQFILSSKKLLLSDSGFYLCAWSVRSLYGYTFGSGTRLTVV.

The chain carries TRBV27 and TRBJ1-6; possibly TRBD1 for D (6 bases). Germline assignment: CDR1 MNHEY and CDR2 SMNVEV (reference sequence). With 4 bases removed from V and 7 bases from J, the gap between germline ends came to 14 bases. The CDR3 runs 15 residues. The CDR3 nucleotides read TGTGCCAGCAGTTCACAGGGTCAAGGGAATTCACCCCTCCACTTT. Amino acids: CASSSQGQGNSPLHF.